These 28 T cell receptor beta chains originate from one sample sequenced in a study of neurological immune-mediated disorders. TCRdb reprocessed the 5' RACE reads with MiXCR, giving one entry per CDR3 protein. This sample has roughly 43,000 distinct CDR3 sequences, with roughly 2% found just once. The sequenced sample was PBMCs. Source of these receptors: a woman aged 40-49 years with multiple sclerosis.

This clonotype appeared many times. The CDR3 DNA is TGTGCCAGCAGCTTCTCGCAGAGGACTGAAGCTTTCTTT. Its protein product is CASSFSQRTEAFF. This chain joins TRBV9 and TRBJ1-1; D is unclear. The length of the CDR3 is 13 residues. In germline, CDR1 is SGDLS, CDR2 YYNGEE. The V end was cut by 4 bases, the J end by 5 bases, with 12 bases between. Full variable domain (remainder filled in from reference TRBV9 and TRBJ1-1): DSGVTQTPKHLITATGQRVTLRCSPRSGDLSVYWYQQSLDQGLQFLIQYYNGEERAKGNILERFSAQQFPDLHSELNLSSLELGDSALYFCASSFSQRTEAFFGQGTRLTVV.

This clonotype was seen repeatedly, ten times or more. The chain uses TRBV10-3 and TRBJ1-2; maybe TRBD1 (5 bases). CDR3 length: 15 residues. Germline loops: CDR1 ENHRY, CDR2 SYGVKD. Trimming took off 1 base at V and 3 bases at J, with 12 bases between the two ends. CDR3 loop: CAISELGADYYGYTF. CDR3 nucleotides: TGTGCCATCAGTGAGTTAGGGGCGGATTACTATGGCTACACCTTC.

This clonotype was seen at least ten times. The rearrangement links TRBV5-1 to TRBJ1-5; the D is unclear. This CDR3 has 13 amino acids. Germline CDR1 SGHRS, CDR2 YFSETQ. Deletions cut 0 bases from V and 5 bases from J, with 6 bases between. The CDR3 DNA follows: TGCGCCAGCAGCTTGGCTTTTGATCAGCCCCAGCATTTT. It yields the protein CASSLAFDQPQHF.

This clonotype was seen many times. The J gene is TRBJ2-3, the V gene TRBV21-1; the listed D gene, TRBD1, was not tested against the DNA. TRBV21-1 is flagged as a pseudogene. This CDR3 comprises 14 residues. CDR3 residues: CASTRGLTGDTQYF. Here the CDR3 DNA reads TGTGCCAGCACCCGGGGGCTAACTGGAGATACGCAGTATTTT.

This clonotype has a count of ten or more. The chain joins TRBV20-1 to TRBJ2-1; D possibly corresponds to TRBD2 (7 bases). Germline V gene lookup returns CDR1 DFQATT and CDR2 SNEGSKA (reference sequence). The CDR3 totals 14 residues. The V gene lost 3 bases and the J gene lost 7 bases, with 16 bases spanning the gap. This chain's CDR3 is CSASFAGAVNEQFF. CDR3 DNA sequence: TGCAGTGCTAGTTTCGCGGGGGCCGTGAATGAGCAGTTCTTC.

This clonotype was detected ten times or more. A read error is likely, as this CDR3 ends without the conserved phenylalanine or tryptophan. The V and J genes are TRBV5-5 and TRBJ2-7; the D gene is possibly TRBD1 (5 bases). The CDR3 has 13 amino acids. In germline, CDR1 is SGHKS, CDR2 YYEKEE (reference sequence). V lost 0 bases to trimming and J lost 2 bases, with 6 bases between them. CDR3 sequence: CASSLEGTYEQYL. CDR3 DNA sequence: TGTGCCAGCAGCTTGGAGGGGACCTACGAGCAGTACCTC.

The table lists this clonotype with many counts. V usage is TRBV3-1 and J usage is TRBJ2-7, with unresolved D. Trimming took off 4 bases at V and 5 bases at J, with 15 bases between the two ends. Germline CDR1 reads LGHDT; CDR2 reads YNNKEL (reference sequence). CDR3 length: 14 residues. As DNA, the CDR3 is TGTGCCAGCAGCCGTAGGGCCCCTTCGAACGAGCAGTACTTC. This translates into CASSRRAPSNEQYF.

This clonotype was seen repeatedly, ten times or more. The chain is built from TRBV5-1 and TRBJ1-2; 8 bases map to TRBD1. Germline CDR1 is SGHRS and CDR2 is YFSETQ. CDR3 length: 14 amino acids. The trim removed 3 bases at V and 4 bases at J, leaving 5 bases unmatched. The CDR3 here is CASSYGQGAYGYTF. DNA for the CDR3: TGCGCCAGCAGCTACGGACAGGGCGCCTATGGCTACACCTTC. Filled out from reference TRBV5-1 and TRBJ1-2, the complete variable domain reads KAGVTQTPRYLIKTRGQQVTLSCSPISGHRSVSWYQQTPGQGLQFLFEYFSETQRNKGNFPGRFSGRQFSNSRSEMNVSTLELGDSALYLCASSYGQGAYGYTFGSGTRLTVV.

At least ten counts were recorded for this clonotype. The CDR3 nucleotides are TGCAGCGTGAGCCGCCAAGGGGGCACTGAAGCTTTCTTT. It yields the protein CSVSRQGGTEAFF. This rearrangement joins TRBV29-1 to TRBJ1-1; possibly TRBD1 for D (6 bases). This CDR3 spans 13 amino acids. CDR1 and CDR2 (germline): SQVTM, ANQGSEA. Between the trimmed V and J ends, which lost 6 bases and 4 bases, there was a span of 15 bases. Based on the CDR3 plus reference TRBV29-1 and TRBJ1-1, the full variable domain is SAVISQKPSRDICQRGTSLTIQCQVDSQVTMMFWYRQQPGQSLTLIATANQGSEATYESGFVIDKFPISRPNLTFSTLTVSNMSPEDSSIYLCSVSRQGGTEAFFGQGTRLTVV.

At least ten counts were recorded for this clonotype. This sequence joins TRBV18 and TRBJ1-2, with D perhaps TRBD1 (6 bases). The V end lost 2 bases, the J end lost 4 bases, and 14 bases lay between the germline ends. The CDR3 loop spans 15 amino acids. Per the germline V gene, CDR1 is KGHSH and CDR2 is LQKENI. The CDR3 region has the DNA TGTGCCAGCTCACCAGGTCCAGGGGTGACCTATGGCTACACCTTC. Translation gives CASSPGPGVTYGYTF.

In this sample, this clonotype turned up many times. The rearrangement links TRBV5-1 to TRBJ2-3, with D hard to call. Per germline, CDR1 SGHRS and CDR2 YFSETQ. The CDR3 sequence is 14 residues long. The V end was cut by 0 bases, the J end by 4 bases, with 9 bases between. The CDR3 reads CASSLAQRPDTQYF. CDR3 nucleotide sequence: TGCGCCAGCAGCTTGGCCCAGCGCCCAGATACGCAGTATTTT.

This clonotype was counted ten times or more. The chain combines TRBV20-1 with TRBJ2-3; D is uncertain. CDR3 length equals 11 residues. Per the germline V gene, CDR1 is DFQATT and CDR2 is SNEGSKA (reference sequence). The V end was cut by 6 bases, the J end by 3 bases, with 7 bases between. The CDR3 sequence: CSAEWTDTQYF. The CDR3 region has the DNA TGCAGTGCGGAGTGGACAGATACGCAGTATTTT.

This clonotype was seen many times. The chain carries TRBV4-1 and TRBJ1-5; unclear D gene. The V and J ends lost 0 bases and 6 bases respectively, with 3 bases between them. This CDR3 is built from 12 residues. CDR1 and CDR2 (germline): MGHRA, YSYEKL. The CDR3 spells CASSQESQPQHF. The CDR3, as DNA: TGCGCCAGCAGCCAAGAAAGTCAGCCCCAGCATTTT.

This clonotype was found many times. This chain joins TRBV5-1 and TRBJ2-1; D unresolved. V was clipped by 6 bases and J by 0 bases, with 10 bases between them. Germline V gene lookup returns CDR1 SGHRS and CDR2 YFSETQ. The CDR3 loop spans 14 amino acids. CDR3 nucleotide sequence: TGCGCCAGCATGGATGCCCGCTCCTACAATGAGCAGTTCTTC. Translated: CASMDARSYNEQFF. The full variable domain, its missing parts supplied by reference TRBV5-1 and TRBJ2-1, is KAGVTQTPRYLIKTRGQQVTLSCSPISGHRSVSWYQQTPGQGLQFLFEYFSETQRNKGNFPGRFSGRQFSNSRSEMNVSTLELGDSALYLCASMDARSYNEQFFGPGTRLTVL.

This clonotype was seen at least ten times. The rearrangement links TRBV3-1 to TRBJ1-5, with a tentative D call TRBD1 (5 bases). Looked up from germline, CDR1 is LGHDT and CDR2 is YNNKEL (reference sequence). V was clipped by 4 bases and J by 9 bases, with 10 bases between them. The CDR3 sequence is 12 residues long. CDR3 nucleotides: TGTGCCAGCAGCCCCCGCGGGGGGCCCCAGCATTTT. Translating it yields CASSPRGGPQHF.

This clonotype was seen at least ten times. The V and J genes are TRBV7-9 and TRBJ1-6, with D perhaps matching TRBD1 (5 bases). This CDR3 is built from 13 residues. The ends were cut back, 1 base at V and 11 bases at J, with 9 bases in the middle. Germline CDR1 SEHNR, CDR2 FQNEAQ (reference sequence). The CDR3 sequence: CASSLGGKTPLHF. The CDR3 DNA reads TGTGCCAGCAGCTTAGGGGGGAAAACACCCCTCCACTTT.

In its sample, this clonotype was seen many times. CDR3 nucleotide sequence: TGTGCCAGCAGTGACGGGAACGTAGAGACCCAGTACTTC. Protein sequence: CASSDGNVETQYF. This sequence joins TRBV6-1 and TRBJ2-5, with a weak D call TRBD2 (5 bases). V was cut by 3 bases and J by 4 bases, with 9 bases left in between. This CDR3 is built from 13 residues. Germline V CDR1 and CDR2: MNHNS, SASEGT.

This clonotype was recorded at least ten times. CDR3 DNA: TGTGCCAGCAGCGTAGGTGGCGGGGGGTCCTACGAGCAGTACTTC. It translates to CASSVGGGGSYEQYF. The V call is TRBV9, the J call TRBJ2-7; 8 bases are a match to TRBD2. The CDR3 is 15 amino acids. V lost 0 bases to trimming and J lost 1 base; unmatched junction nucleotides: 3. In germline, CDR1 is SGDLS, CDR2 YYNGEE.

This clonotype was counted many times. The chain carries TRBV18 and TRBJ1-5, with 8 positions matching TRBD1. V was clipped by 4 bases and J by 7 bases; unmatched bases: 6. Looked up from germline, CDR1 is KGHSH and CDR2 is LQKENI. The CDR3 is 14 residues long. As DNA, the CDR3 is TGTGCCAGCTCACACGGACAGGGAGGGCAGCCCCAGCATTTT. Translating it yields CASSHGQGGQPQHF.

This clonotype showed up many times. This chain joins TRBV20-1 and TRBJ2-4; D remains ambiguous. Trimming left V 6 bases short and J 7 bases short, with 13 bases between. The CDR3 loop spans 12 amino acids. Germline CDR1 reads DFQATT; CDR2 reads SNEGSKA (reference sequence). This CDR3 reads CSAQGWWNIQYF. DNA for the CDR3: TGCAGTGCCCAAGGGTGGTGGAACATTCAGTACTTC.

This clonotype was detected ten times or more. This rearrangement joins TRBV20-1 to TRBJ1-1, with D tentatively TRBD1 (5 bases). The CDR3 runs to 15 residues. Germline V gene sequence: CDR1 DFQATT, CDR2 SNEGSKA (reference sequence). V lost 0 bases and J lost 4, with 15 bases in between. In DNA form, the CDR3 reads TGCAGTGCTAGAGATTTGCAGGGCCAGGGCACTGAAGCTTTCTTT. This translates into CSARDLQGQGTEAFF.

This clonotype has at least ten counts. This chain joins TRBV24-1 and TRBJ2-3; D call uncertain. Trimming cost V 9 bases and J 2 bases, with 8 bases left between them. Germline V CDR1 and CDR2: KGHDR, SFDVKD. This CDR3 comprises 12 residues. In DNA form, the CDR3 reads TGTGCCACCCCGAGTTTCACAGATACGCAGTATTTT. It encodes CATPSFTDTQYF.

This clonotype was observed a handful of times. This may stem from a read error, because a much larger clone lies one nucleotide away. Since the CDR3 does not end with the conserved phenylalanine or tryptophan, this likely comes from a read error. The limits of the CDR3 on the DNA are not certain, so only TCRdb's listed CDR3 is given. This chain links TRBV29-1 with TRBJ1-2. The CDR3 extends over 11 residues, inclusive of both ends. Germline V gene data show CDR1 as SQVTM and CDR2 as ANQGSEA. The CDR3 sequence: CSVGLNYGYTC.

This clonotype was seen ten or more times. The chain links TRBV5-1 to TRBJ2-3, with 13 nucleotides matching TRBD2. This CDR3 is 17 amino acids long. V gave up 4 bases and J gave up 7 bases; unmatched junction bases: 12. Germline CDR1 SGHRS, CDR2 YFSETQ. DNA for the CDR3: TGCGCCAGCAGCCTCCGACTCGGGACTAGCGGGACGAATACGCAGTATTTT. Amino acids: CASSLRLGTSGTNTQYF. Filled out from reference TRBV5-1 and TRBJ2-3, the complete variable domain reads KAGVTQTPRYLIKTRGQQVTLSCSPISGHRSVSWYQQTPGQGLQFLFEYFSETQRNKGNFPGRFSGRQFSNSRSEMNVSTLELGDSALYLCASSLRLGTSGTNTQYFGPGTRLTVL.

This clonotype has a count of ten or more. In DNA, the CDR3 is TGCAGTGCTAGAGTTATAGCGGGGGGTTTGAGAGGCACAGATACGCAGTATTTT. Encoded protein: CSARVIAGGLRGTDTQYF. This rearrangement joins TRBV20-1 to TRBJ2-3, with 10 nucleotides matching TRBD2. The length of the CDR3 is 18 residues. J was trimmed by 1 base and V by 1 base; bases with no gene match: 11. The germline gives CDR1 DFQATT, CDR2 SNEGSKA (reference sequence).

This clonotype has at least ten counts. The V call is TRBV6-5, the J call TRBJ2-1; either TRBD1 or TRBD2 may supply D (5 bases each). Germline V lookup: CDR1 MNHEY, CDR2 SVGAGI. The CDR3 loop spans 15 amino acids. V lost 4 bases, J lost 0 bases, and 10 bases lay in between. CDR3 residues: CASSWGRSSYNEQFF. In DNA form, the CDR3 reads TGTGCCAGCAGTTGGGGACGGAGCTCCTACAATGAGCAGTTCTTC.

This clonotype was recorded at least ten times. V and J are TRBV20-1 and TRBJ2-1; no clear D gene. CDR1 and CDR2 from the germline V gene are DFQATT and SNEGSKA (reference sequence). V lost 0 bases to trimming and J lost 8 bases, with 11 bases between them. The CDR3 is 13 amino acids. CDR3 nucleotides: TGCAGTGCTAGAGAGACCCTACGAGATGAGCAGTTCTTC. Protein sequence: CSARETLRDEQFF.

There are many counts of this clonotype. CDR3 nucleotides: TGTGCCAGCAGTGAATTCTTCGCAGGGGATACGCAGTATTTT. As protein: CASSEFFAGDTQYF. The rearrangement joins TRBV6-1 to TRBJ2-3, with D possibly TRBD1 on 5 matching bases. V was cut by 2 bases and J by 6 bases, with 12 bases left in between. The CDR3 has 14 amino acids. In germline, CDR1 is MNHNS, CDR2 SASEGT.